The TCR beta chain under discussion was sequenced for a study of immune characterization of retroperitoneal liposarcoma. One entry per CDR3 protein results from TCRdb running MiXCR on the PCR reads. The table lists about 3,000 distinct CDR3 sequences, nearly 45% of them singletons, with more than 40% in the top ten. The sequenced sample consisted of tumor tissue. The clonotype originates from a male donor with retroperitoneal liposarcoma.

CDR3 in amino acids: CASSFYPGRGLEAFF. CDR3 coding DNA: TGTGCCAGCAGTTTTTACCCCGGCAGGGGACTTGAAGCTTTCTTT. This chain joins TRBV6-1 and TRBJ1-1, with D perhaps TRBD1 (6 bases). V was pared by 5 bases and J by 7 bases, with 20 bases between. Germline CDR1 is MNHNS and CDR2 is SASEGT. This CDR3 region has 15 residues.